The 6 T cell receptor beta chains below all came from one sample that was sequenced in a study of T cell responses to AZD1222 COVID-19 vaccine (dated by TCRdb to about 2021). The library came from the immunoSEQ multiplex PCR assay. This is the immuneACCESS table as TCRdb keeps it, with only in-frame sequences that have V and J called. A part of the clones is gone; compared with another copy, unresolved V genes explain less than half, and the rest is unexplained. Recorded for this sample are some 150,000 clones; about nine tenths of them occurred a single time. In total, the top ten clones hold roughly a tenth of the sample. The meaning of the sample's time point label: about 28 days (+/-7) after the second vaccine dose. The material was peripheral blood, obtained 28 days after the second AZD1222 dose. These TCRs come from an adult who received the AZD1222 COVID-19 vaccine.

V is TRBV21-1 and J is TRBJ2-2; the table gives TRBD1 as D, unverified against the DNA. TRBV21-1 is designated a pseudogene. The CDR3 has 16 residues. The CDR3: CASSERGLPNTGELFF. The CDR3 DNA reads as TGTGCCAGCAGCGAAAGGGGCCTCCCTAACACCGGGGAGCTGTTTTTT.

The table lists this clone with a count of one. This chain links TRBV7-9 with TRBJ1-3, with D uncertain. The CDR3 totals 12 residues. Per the germline V gene, CDR1 is SEHNR and CDR2 is FQNEAQ (reference sequence). V was trimmed by 11 bases and J by 2 bases, leaving 10 bases between them. The DNA for the CDR3 is TGTGCCGCCGGGGTAGCTGGAAACACCATATATTTT. Translation: CAAGVAGNTIYF.

This sequence joins TRBV7-2 and TRBJ2-3; 9 bases are shared with TRBD2. The CDR3 extends over 18 amino acids. Germline assignment: CDR1 SGHTA and CDR2 FQGNSA. Trimming cost V 0 bases and J 2 bases; bases outside gene matches: 9. DNA of the CDR3: TGTGCCAGCAGCTTAGCGGGGGGGCTAGCGGGGACCACAGATACGCAGTATTTT. Residues: CASSLAGGLAGTTDTQYF.

The chain links TRBV10-3 to TRBJ1-1; 7 bases are a match to TRBD1. With 4 bases clipped from V and 1 base from J, the junction kept 3 bases outside the gene matches. This CDR3 has 14 amino acids. CDR1 ENHRY and CDR2 SYGVKD come from the germline V gene. The CDR3 loop is CAISAPGGNTEAFF. As DNA, the CDR3 is TGTGCCATCAGTGCCCCAGGGGGGAACACTGAAGCTTTCTTT.

The rearrangement joins TRBV5-4 to TRBJ1-1; weak D call: TRBD1 (5 bases). This CDR3 contains 13 residues. The V gene lost 5 bases and the J gene lost 1 base, with 9 bases spanning the gap. The germline V gene encodes CDR1 SGHNT and CDR2 YYREEE (reference sequence). The CDR3 reads CASRRGRNTEAFF. For the CDR3, the DNA is TGTGCCAGCAGGCGGGGCAGGAACACTGAAGCTTTCTTT.

The rearrangement joins TRBV7-2 to TRBJ2-6; TRBD1 agrees at 11 bases. The ends lost 2 bases at V and 3 bases at J; junction bases unmatched: 3. Germline assignment: CDR1 SGHTA and CDR2 FQGNSA. The CDR3 runs to 17 residues. The CDR3 bases are TGTGCCAGCAGCTTATCGGACAGGGGGCTTGGGGCCAACGTCCTGACTTTC. It is translated as CASSLSDRGLGANVLTF.